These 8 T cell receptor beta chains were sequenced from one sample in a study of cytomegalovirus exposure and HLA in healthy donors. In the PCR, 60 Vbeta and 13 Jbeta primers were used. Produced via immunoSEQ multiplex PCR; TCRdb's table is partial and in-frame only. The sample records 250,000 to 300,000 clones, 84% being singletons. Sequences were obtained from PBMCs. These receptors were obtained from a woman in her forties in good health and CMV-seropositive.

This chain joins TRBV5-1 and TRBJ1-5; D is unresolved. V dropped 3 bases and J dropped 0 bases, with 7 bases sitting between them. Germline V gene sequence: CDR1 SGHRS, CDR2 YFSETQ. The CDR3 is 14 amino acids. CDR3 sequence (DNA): TGCGCCAGCAGCTATGGCGGTAGCAATCAGCCCCAGCATTTT. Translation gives CASSYGGSNQPQHF.

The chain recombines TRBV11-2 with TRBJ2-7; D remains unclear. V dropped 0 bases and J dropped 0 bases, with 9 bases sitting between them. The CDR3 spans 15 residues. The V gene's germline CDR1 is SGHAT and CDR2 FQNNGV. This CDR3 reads CASSLEALPSYEQYF. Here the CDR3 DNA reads TGTGCCAGCAGCTTAGAGGCCCTGCCCTCCTACGAGCAGTACTTC.

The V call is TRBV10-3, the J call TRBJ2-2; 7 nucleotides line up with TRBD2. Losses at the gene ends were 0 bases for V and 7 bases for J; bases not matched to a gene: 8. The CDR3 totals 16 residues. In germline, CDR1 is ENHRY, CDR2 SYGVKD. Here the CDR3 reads CAISESRGGQGGELFF. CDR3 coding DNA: TGTGCCATCAGTGAGTCGAGGGGAGGGCAAGGCGGGGAGCTGTTTTTT.

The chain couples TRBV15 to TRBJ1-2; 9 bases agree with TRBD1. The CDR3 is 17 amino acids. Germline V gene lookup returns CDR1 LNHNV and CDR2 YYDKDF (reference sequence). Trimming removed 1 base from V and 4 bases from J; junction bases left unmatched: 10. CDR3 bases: TGTGCCACCAGCAGAGCCCAAGGGACAGGGATGGTCTATGGCTACACCTTC. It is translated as CATSRAQGTGMVYGYTF.

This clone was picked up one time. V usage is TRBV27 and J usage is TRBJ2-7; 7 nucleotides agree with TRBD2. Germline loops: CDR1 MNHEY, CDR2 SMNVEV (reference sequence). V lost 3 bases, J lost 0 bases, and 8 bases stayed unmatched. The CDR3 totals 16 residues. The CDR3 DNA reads TGTGCCAGCAGTTTGTCCCCTAGCGGCGTCTCCTACGAGCAGTACTTC. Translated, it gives CASSLSPSGVSYEQYF.

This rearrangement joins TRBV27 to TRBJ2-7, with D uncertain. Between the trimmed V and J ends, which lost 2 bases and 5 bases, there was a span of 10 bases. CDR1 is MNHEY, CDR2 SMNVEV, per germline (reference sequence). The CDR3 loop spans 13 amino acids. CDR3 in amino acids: CASSLTRVDEQYF. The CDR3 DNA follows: TGTGCCAGCAGTTTAACCCGGGTCGACGAGCAGTACTTC.

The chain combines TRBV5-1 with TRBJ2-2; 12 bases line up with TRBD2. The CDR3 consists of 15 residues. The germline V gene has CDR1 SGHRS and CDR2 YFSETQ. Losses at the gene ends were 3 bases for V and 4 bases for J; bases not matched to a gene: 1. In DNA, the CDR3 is TGCGCCAGCAGCTCTAGCGGGAGGGGCACCGGGGAGCTGTTTTTT. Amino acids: CASSSSGRGTGELFF.

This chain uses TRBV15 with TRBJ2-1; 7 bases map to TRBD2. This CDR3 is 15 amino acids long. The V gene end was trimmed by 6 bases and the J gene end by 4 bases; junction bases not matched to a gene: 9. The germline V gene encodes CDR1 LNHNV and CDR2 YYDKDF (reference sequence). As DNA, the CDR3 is TGTGCCACCAGGGATAGGTCGCGGGGGTACAATGAGCAGTTCTTC. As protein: CATRDRSRGYNEQFF. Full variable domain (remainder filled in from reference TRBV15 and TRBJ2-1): DAMVIQNPRYQVTQFGKPVTLSCSQTLNHNVMYWYQQKSSQAPKLLFHYYDKDFNNEADTPDNFQSRRPNTSFCFLDIRSPGLGDTAMYLCATRDRSRGYNEQFFGPGTRLTVL.